The present TCR beta chain was sequenced within a study of tumor-infiltrating lymphocytes in primary liver carcinoma. A primer matching the constant region was used to make TCR beta cDNA from 500 ng of total RNA. Construction of TCR beta libraries relied on three successive nested multiplex PCR rounds employing slightly modified ARM-PCR. The first two PCR rounds used TRBV1-TRBV30 forward primers with a C-beta reverse primer, about 10 cycles each. A single record per CDR3 protein comes from TCRdb applying MiXCR to the multiplex PCR reads. This sample has over 250,000 distinct CDR3 sequences; about 50% occur once, and the top ten carry about 15%. V lost 0 bases, J lost 0 bases, and 5 bases lay in between. Germline loops: CDR1 MNHEY, CDR2 SVGAGI. The CDR3 extends over 14 amino acids. Overall study findings and caveats: Tumors had a significantly higher top-250-clone fraction than blood (p = 0.039).

Out of unsorted whole blood came the blood RNA, and germline DNA was extracted as well. This clonotype was seen more than once but under ten times. Antigen: not known. The sequencing sample was made of peripheral blood. This chain uses TRBV6-5 with TRBJ1-1, with D uncertain. This clonotype originated in a woman aged 25 to 39 with primary liver carcinoma and hepatitis B virus infection. The CDR3 bases are TGTGCCAGCAGTTACTCGGGGATGAACACTGAAGCTTTCTTT. This translates into CASSYSGMNTEAFF.